These 32 T cell receptor beta chains were all obtained from the same sample, sequenced in a study of beta chain features in type 1 diabetes. All of the isolated RNA was reverse transcribed, so expressed TCRB transcripts were sequenced. The repertoire was sequenced with immunoSEQ multiplex PCR; TCRdb's copy has only in-frame clones and lacks some. The sample includes over 150,000 clones, under 9.5% of them seen just once. The specimen was central memory CD4+ T cells from blood. The receptors were gathered from a man younger than 35 in good health.

This rearrangement joins TRBV13 to TRBJ2-7; TRBD1 aligns across 12 bases. The V gene's germline CDR1 is PRHDT and CDR2 FYEKMQ (reference sequence). The CDR3 covers 16 residues. With 4 bases clipped from V and 7 bases from J, the junction kept 11 bases outside the gene matches. The CDR3 spells CASSSPTGQGAREQYF. CDR3 in DNA: TGTGCCAGCAGCTCACCCACGGGACAGGGGGCGCGGGAGCAGTACTTC.

This chain connects TRBV15 to TRBJ2-1; weak D call: TRBD2 (5 bases). The CDR3 loop spans 14 amino acids. Deletions cut 4 bases from V and 8 bases from J, with 15 bases between. CDR1 is LNHNV and CDR2 is YYDKDF in the germline V gene (reference sequence). The CDR3 DNA follows: TGTGCCACCAGCACTATAACCCAGGAGGATGAGCAGTTCTTC. It translates to CATSTITQEDEQFF.

This clone came up many times. The CDR3: CASTSRSGDYGYTF. DNA for the CDR3: TGTGCCAGCACCTCAAGGTCGGGGGACTATGGCTACACCTTC. V usage is TRBV6-5 and J usage is TRBJ1-2, with D maybe TRBD1 (5 bases). The CDR3 runs to 14 residues. Germline V gene sequence: CDR1 MNHEY, CDR2 SVGAGI. V dropped 7 bases and J dropped 3 bases, with 15 bases sitting between them.

This sequence joins TRBV28 and TRBJ1-2; D remains unclear. In germline, CDR1 is MDHEN, CDR2 SYDVKM. CDR3 size: 14 residues. The V end lost 7 bases, the J end lost 3 bases, and 15 bases lay between the germline ends. CDR3 in amino acids: CASNPPLDYYGYTF. The CDR3 region has the DNA TGTGCCAGCAATCCTCCTCTAGACTACTATGGCTACACCTTC.

This clone was detected a few times. The chain carries TRBV27 and TRBJ1-1, with D unclear. V lost 5 bases and J 0 bases, leaving 10 bases between the germline ends. Germline-derived CDR1 and CDR2 are MNHEY and SMNVEV (reference sequence). This CDR3 is built from 14 residues. The CDR3 loop is CASSRREMNTEAFF. The CDR3 DNA follows: TGTGCCAGCAGTCGGAGGGAGATGAACACTGAAGCTTTCTTT.

V gene TRBV4-3 combines with J gene TRBJ1-6; D gene uncertain. The ends were cut back, 6 bases at V and 7 bases at J, with 7 bases in the middle. From germline, CDR1 is LGHNA and CDR2 YSLEER. CDR3 size: 12 residues. CDR3 sequence reads: CASRSSNSPLHF. The DNA for the CDR3 is TGCGCCAGCAGGTCATCAAATTCACCCCTCCACTTT.

This clone has at least ten counts. This chain uses TRBV30 with TRBJ2-1, with D uncertain. Germline values: CDR1 GTSNPN, CDR2 SVGIG (reference sequence). The V end was cut by 5 bases, the J end by 7 bases, with 21 bases between. This CDR3 comprises 15 residues. DNA for the CDR3: TGTGCCTGGGAACTTGAGAGAAGAAGAGAAAATGAGCAGTTCTTC. Translating gives CAWELERRRENEQFF.

This clone was seen many times. This chain connects TRBV18 to TRBJ1-1; no definite D call. The CDR3 is made up of 14 amino acids. Germline V gene data show CDR1 as KGHSH and CDR2 as LQKENI. V lost 2 bases and J lost 0, with 7 bases in between. CDR3 residues: CASSPTGMNTEAFF. CDR3 bases: TGTGCCAGCTCACCAACGGGTATGAACACTGAAGCTTTCTTT.

The chain couples TRBV7-9 to TRBJ1-4; the D is unclear. The germline V gene has CDR1 SEHNR and CDR2 FQNEAQ (reference sequence). This CDR3 region has 14 residues. Trimming removed 8 bases from V and 4 bases from J, with 14 bases in between. The CDR3 sequence: CASRPAANNEKLFF. The CDR3 DNA is TGTGCCAGCCGCCCGGCAGCGAATAATGAAAAACTGTTTTTT. The whole variable domain, filled in from reference TRBV7-9 and TRBJ1-4, reads DTGVSQNPRHKITKRGQNVTFRCDPISEHNRLYWYRQTLGQGPEFLTYFQNEAQLEKSRLLSDRFSAERPKGSFSTLEIQRTEQGDSAMYLCASRPAANNEKLFFGSGTQLSVL.

The rearrangement links TRBV4-3 to TRBJ1-2, with D maybe TRBD1 (5 bases). Trimming removed 0 bases from V and 3 bases from J, with 20 bases in between. CDR3 length: 18 residues. Germline V gene data show CDR1 as LGHNA and CDR2 as YSLEER. In DNA form, the CDR3 reads TGCGCCAGCAGCCAAGATAGGATCCGGACACCCGACCACTATGGCTACACCTTC. This encodes CASSQDRIRTPDHYGYTF.

This chain uses TRBV7-2 with TRBJ1-1; tentatively, D is TRBD1 (5 bases). Trimming took 0 bases from V and 11 from J, leaving 13 bases between them. CDR1 is SGHTA, CDR2 FQGNSA, per germline. The CDR3 runs 13 residues. The CDR3 DNA reads as TGTGCCAGCAGCTTAGCTAGGGGCTCAGCGGCTTTCTTT. This encodes CASSLARGSAAFF.

This clone was picked up a small number of times. The chain employs TRBV27 and TRBJ2-5, with 11 bases that match TRBD2. This CDR3 has 16 amino acids. In germline, CDR1 is MNHEY, CDR2 SMNVEV (reference sequence). Trimming cost V 2 bases and J 2 bases; bases outside gene matches: 4. DNA of the CDR3: TGTGCCAGCAGTTTAGGGTCTAGCGGGGGGCAAGAGACCCAGTACTTC. It yields the protein CASSLGSSGGQETQYF.

The chain links TRBV7-2 to TRBJ2-1, with D possibly being TRBD2 (5 bases). The CDR3 length is 16 residues. Germline assignment: CDR1 SGHTA and CDR2 FQGNSA. Trimming removed 2 bases from V and 2 bases from J, with 13 bases in between. The CDR3 here is CASSLSADLTYNEQFF. Written as DNA, the CDR3 is TGTGCCAGCAGCTTATCAGCGGACCTTACCTACAATGAGCAGTTCTTC.

The DNA for the CDR3 is TGTGCCAGCAGCTTGGGCATATACAATGAGCAGTTCTTC. Its translation: CASSLGIYNEQFF. The chain uses TRBV7-2 and TRBJ2-1, with D uncertain. The CDR3 totals 13 residues. Trimming shortened V by 3 bases and J by 4 bases, and 7 bases separated the two germline ends. CDR1 and CDR2 from the germline V gene are SGHTA and FQGNSA.

The chain employs TRBV28 and TRBJ2-7; TRBD2 agrees at 11 bases. The CDR3 has 14 amino acids. The V segment lost 5 bases and the J segment 2 bases; nucleotides outside the gene matches: 2. Per the germline V gene, CDR1 is MDHEN and CDR2 is SYDVKM. The CDR3 DNA reads as TGTGCCAGCAGTCATAGCGGGGGGGCCTACGAGCAGTACTTC. It specifies CASSHSGGAYEQYF.

Ten or more counts support this clone. This chain uses TRBV7-9 with TRBJ2-7, with D hard to call. The V gene lost 5 bases and the J gene lost 6 bases, with 11 bases spanning the gap. Germline CDR1 is SEHNR and CDR2 is FQNEAQ (reference sequence). CDR3 length: 12 residues. CDR3 in amino acids: CASSTDLAEQYF. The DNA for the CDR3 is TGTGCCAGCAGCACCGATCTGGCCGAGCAGTACTTC.

The rearrangement uses TRBV18 and TRBJ1-3; no definite D call. The CDR3 spans 11 residues. Germline values: CDR1 KGHSH, CDR2 LQKENI. V lost 3 bases and J lost 9, with 6 bases in between. The CDR3 bases are TGTGCCAGCTCACCTCGGGGCACCATATATTTT. Amino acid sequence: CASSPRGTIYF. Full variable domain (rest looked up from reference TRBV18 and TRBJ1-3): NAGVMQNPRHLVRRRGQEARLRCSPMKGHSHVYWYRQLPEEGLKFMVYLQKENIIDESGMPKERFSAEFPKEGPSILRIQQVVRGDSAAYFCASSPRGTIYFGEGSWLTVV.

The CDR3 reads CASSLSSNNEQFF. CDR3 sequence (DNA): TGCGCCAGCAGCTTGTCATCTAACAATGAGCAGTTCTTC. The chain links TRBV5-1 to TRBJ2-1; D ambiguous. Germline values: CDR1 SGHRS, CDR2 YFSETQ. This CDR3 has 13 amino acids. V dropped 1 base and J dropped 5 bases, with 7 bases sitting between them.

This clone was seen a few times. The chain combines TRBV28 with TRBJ1-5; D might be TRBD1 (6 bases). Germline CDR1 MDHEN, CDR2 SYDVKM. The germline V and J ends were trimmed by 6 bases and 6 bases, with 15 bases remaining between them. CDR3 length: 14 amino acids. CDR3: CASRPTGYSQPQHF. The CDR3 DNA reads TGTGCCAGCAGGCCAACAGGGTATAGTCAGCCCCAGCATTTT.

The rearrangement uses TRBV4-3 and TRBJ1-5; the D is unclear. The CDR3 is made up of 13 amino acids. Looked up from germline, CDR1 is LGHNA and CDR2 is YSLEER. Trimming took off 4 bases at V and 5 bases at J, with 9 bases between the two ends. The CDR3 sequence is CASSPDTYQPQHF. CDR3 sequence (DNA): TGCGCCAGCAGCCCCGACACCTATCAGCCCCAGCATTTT.

With regard to this clone: At the DNA level, this CDR3 is encoded by other sequences in the same sample as well. The chain is built from TRBV5-1 and TRBJ1-2, with TRBD1 identical over 9 bases. The CDR3 is 15 residues long. CDR1 is SGHRS, CDR2 YFSETQ, per germline. Trimming cost V 4 bases and J 0 bases; bases outside gene matches: 4. The CDR3 region has the DNA TGCGCCAGCAGCCTGACAGGGGGGGCTAACTATGGCTACACCTTC. This translates into CASSLTGGANYGYTF.

Only a few counts were recorded for this clone. The V call is TRBV29-1, the J call TRBJ1-2; 7 bases map to TRBD1. Germline V gene data show CDR1 as SQVTM and CDR2 as ANQGSEA. J gave up 7 bases and V 5 bases, and 4 bases lay outside the gene matches. The CDR3 runs 11 residues. The CDR3 spells CSVKQGSGYTF. CDR3 DNA: TGCAGCGTTAAACAGGGGTCTGGCTACACCTTC. Based on the CDR3 plus reference TRBV29-1 and TRBJ1-2, the full variable domain is SAVISQKPSRDICQRGTSLTIQCQVDSQVTMMFWYRQQPGQSLTLIATANQGSEATYESGFVIDKFPISRPNLTFSTLTVSNMSPEDSSIYLCSVKQGSGYTFGSGTRLTVV.

This clone was seen a handful of times. Different DNA sequences within this sample yield the same CDR3. This chain connects TRBV19 to TRBJ2-5; D gene unclear. Looked up from germline, CDR1 is LNHDA and CDR2 is SQIVND (reference sequence). The CDR3 is 11 amino acids. With 5 bases removed from V and 1 base from J, the gap between germline ends came to 2 bases. Here the CDR3 DNA reads TGTGCCAGTAGTCTCCAAGAGACCCAGTACTTC. This encodes CASSLQETQYF.

The gene calls are TRBV29-1 and TRBJ1-1; 7 nucleotides agree with TRBD1. Germline V gene data show CDR1 as SQVTM and CDR2 as ANQGSEA. Trimming removed 7 bases from V and 2 bases from J; junction bases left unmatched: 4. This CDR3 has 12 amino acids. The CDR3 DNA follows: TGCAGCGCAGGGACAGTAAACACTGAAGCTTTCTTT. Residues: CSAGTVNTEAFF.

The chain joins TRBV18 to TRBJ2-5; no clear D. Between the trimmed V and J ends, which lost 5 bases and 5 bases, there was a span of 9 bases. Germline V gene data show CDR1 as KGHSH and CDR2 as LQKENI. The CDR3 covers 12 residues. CDR3 nucleotide sequence: TGTGCCAGCTCATCCGATGAGGAGACCCAGTACTTC. Translation gives CASSSDEETQYF.

The rearrangement links TRBV9 to TRBJ2-5, with TRBD1 identical over 8 bases. The CDR3 length is 14 residues. Germline V gene sequence: CDR1 SGDLS, CDR2 YYNGEE. With 6 bases clipped from V and 0 bases from J, the junction kept 4 bases outside the gene matches. CDR3 sequence (DNA): TGTGCCAGCACCCGGACAGGGAACCAAGAGACCCAGTACTTC. It encodes CASTRTGNQETQYF.

The CDR3 region has the DNA TGTGCCAGCAGCCTCACCGGGGGTGGCGGGGAGACCCAGTACTTC. Translating it yields CASSLTGGGGETQYF. The genes are TRBV7-3 and TRBJ2-5; maybe TRBD2 (6 bases). Germline loops: CDR1 SGHTA, CDR2 FQGTGA. This CDR3 comprises 15 residues. Trimming removed 5 bases at V and 5 bases at J, with 18 bases between.

This clone showed up just a few times. V and J are TRBV6-5 and TRBJ1-1; 9 bases align to TRBD1. Looked up from germline, CDR1 is MNHEY and CDR2 is SVGAGI. Germline trimming cut 8 bases from V and 4 bases from J; bases unmatched to any gene: 11. The CDR3 covers 15 residues. The CDR3 sequence: CASAYRGQEVTEAFF. The CDR3 nucleotides read TGTGCCAGCGCATACAGGGGGCAGGAGGTCACTGAAGCTTTCTTT.

This clone was seen repeatedly, ten times or more. This sample also contains other DNA sequences that code for the same CDR3. The chain joins TRBV6-6 to TRBJ2-3; 7 bases line up with TRBD1. Trimming cost V 3 bases and J 4 bases; bases outside gene matches: 4. The CDR3 is 14 amino acids. Germline-derived CDR1 and CDR2 are MNHNY and SVGAGI (reference sequence). CDR3 in amino acids: CASSYGQGADTQYF. The DNA of the CDR3 is TGTGCCAGCAGTTATGGTCAGGGGGCAGATACGCAGTATTTT.

This clone came up a few times. This chain links TRBV28 with TRBJ1-1; 7 bases match TRBD1. The CDR3 spans 15 residues. Per the germline V gene, CDR1 is MDHEN and CDR2 is SYDVKM. With V trimmed by 5 bases and J by 5 bases, 11 bases remained unmatched. The CDR3 nucleotides read TGTGCCAGCAGTCTGACAGGGTTGGGGAGTACTGAAGCTTTCTTT. The encoded protein is CASSLTGLGSTEAFF.

The table lists this clone with many counts. The chain uses TRBV29-1 and TRBJ1-1; 8 nucleotides agree with TRBD1. Germline loops: CDR1 SQVTM, CDR2 ANQGSEA. The CDR3 sequence is 13 residues long. Trimming took 4 bases from V and 4 from J; bases not matched to a gene: 5. CDR3 loop: CSVGVTGATEAFF. CDR3 nucleotides: TGCAGCGTTGGGGTGACAGGGGCCACTGAAGCTTTCTTT.

The sample holds a few counts of this clone. The chain links TRBV7-3 to TRBJ1-1; D remains ambiguous. With 3 bases removed from V and 1 base from J, the gap between germline ends came to 6 bases. Germline V lookup: CDR1 SGHTA, CDR2 FQGTGA. The CDR3 runs 13 residues. CDR3 coding DNA: TGTGCCAGCAGCTTCTCCAGGAACACTGAAGCTTTCTTT. This translates into CASSFSRNTEAFF.